The rows below give T cell receptor beta chains drawn from one sample of a study of blood T cells in healthy people across ages. TCRdb recomputed calls from the 5' RACE reads with MiXCR, one row per CDR3 protein. The sample carries about 620,000 distinct CDR3 sequences, over 20% recorded once. Sequencing input: blood. The source of these receptors is a man aged 65 to 79 in good health. Each CDR3 is given with its conserved first and last residue. D genes are given only for firm matches.

TRBJ2-5,TRBD2,TRBV25-1,CASSKPGLGEGTQYF
TRBJ1-6,.,TRBV3-1,CASSPNGGISSPLHF
TRBJ1-1,.,TRBV3-1,CASSLLGVTEAFF
TRBJ2-5,.,TRBV29-1,CSVELRRESVLETQYF
TRBJ2-5,.,TRBV6-5,CASSYDGRGETQYF
TRBJ2-3,TRBD2,TRBV2,CASTPELAGITDTQYF
TRBJ2-5,.,TRBV3-1,CASSPISGETQYF
TRBJ2-1,.,TRBV7-2,CASSFSRTYNEQFF
TRBJ1-4,TRBD1,TRBV15,CATRATGGHNEKLFF
TRBJ1-3,.,TRBV12-3/TRBV12-4,CASTGIGNTIYF
TRBJ2-5,TRBD2,TRBV7-6,CASSLEASGETQYF